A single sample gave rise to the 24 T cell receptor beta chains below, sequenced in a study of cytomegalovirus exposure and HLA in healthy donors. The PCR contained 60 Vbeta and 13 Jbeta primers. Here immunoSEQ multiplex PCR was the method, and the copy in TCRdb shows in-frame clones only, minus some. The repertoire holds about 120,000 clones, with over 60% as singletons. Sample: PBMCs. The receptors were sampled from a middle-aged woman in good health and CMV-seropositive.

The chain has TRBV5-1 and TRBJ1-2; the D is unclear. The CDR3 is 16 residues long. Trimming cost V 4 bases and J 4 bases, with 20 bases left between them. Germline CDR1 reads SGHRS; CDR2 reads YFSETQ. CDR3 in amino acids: CASSQGLLGGSYGYTF. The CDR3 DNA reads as TGCGCCAGCAGCCAAGGACTCCTAGGCGGGTCCTATGGCTACACCTTC.

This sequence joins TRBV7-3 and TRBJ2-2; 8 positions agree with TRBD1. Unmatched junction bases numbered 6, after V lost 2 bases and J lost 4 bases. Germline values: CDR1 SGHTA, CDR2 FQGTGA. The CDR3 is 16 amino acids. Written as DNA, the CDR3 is TGTGCCAGCAGCTTACAGGGGGCCGTGGGCACCGGGGAGCTGTTTTTT. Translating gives CASSLQGAVGTGELFF.

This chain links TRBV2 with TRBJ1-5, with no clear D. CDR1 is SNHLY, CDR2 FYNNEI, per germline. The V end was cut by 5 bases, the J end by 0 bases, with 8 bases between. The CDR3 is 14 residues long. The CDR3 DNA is TGTGCCAGCAGTCGACAATATAGCAATCAGCCCCAGCATTTT. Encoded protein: CASSRQYSNQPQHF.

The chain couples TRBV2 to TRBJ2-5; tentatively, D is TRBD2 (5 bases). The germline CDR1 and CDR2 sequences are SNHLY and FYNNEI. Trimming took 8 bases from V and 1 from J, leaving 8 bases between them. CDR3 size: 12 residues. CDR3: CASDGLQETQYF. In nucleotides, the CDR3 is TGTGCCAGCGACGGACTCCAAGAGACCCAGTACTTC.

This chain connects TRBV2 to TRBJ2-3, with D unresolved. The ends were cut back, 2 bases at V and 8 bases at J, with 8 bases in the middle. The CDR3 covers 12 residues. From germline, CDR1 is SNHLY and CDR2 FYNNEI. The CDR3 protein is CASSEMASTQYF. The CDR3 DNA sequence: TGTGCCAGCAGTGAAATGGCTAGTACGCAGTATTTT.

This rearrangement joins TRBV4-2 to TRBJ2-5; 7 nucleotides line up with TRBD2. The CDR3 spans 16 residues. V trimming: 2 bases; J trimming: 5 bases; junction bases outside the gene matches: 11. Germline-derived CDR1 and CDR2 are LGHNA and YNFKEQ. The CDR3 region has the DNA TGTGCCAGCAGCCAAAGCGGTGGGAGGGCCATGGAGACCCAGTACTTC. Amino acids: CASSQSGGRAMETQYF.

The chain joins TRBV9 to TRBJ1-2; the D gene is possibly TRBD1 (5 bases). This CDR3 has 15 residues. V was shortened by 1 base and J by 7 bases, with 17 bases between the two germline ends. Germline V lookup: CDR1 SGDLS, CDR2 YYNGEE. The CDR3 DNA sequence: TGTGCCAGCAGCGTACAATCCGGGACTCCCTCTGGCTACACCTTC. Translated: CASSVQSGTPSGYTF. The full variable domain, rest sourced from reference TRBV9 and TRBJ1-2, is DSGVTQTPKHLITATGQRVTLRCSPRSGDLSVYWYQQSLDQGLQFLIQYYNGEERAKGNILERFSAQQFPDLHSELNLSSLELGDSALYFCASSVQSGTPSGYTFGSGTRLTVV.

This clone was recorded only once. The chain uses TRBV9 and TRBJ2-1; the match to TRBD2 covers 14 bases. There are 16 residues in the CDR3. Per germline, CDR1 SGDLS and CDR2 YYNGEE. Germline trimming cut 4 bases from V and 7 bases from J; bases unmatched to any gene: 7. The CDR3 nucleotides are TGTGCCAGCAGCCCCGAGGGGACTAGCGGGGGTAATGAGCAGTTCTTC. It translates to CASSPEGTSGGNEQFF.

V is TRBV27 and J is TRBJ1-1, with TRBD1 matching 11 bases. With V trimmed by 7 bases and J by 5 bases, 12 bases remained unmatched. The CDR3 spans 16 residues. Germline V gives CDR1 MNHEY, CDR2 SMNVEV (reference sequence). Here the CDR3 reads CASTQFLRDRGTEAFF. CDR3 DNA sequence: TGTGCCAGCACCCAATTCCTCCGGGACAGGGGGACTGAAGCTTTCTTT.

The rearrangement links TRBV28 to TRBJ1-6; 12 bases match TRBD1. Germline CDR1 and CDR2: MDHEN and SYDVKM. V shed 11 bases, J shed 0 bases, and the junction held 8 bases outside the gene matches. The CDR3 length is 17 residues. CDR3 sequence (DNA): TGTGCCGGTGGGACAGGGGGCGCGGGCTCCTATAATTCACCCCTCCACTTT. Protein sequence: CAGGTGGAGSYNSPLHF.

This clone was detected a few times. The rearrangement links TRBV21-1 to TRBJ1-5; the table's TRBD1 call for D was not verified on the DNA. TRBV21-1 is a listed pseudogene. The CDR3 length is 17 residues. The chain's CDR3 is CASSHRDRGSGNQPQHF. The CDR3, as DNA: TGTGCCAGCAGCCACCGGGACAGGGGAAGTGGCAATCAGCCCCAGCATTTT.

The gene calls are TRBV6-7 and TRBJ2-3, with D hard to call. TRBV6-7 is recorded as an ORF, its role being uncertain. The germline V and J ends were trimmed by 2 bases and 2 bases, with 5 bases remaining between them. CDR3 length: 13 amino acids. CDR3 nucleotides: TGTGCCAGCAGTTACCACTCCACAGATACGCAGTATTTT. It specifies CASSYHSTDTQYF.

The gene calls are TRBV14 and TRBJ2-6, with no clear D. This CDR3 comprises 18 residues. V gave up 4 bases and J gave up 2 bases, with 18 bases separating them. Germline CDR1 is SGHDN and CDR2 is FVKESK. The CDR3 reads CASSRMSVLLPGANVLTF. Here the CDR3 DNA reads TGTGCCAGCAGCCGTATGTCAGTTTTGCTTCCTGGGGCCAACGTCCTGACTTTC.

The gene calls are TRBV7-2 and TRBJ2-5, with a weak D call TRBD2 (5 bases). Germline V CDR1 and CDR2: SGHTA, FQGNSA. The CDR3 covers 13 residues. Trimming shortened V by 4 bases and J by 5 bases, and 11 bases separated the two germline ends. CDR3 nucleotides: TGTGCCAGCAGCTCCGGGCCGGGGGAGACCCAGTACTTC. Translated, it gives CASSSGPGETQYF. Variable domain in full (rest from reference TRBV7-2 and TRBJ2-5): GAGVSQSPSNKVTEKGKDVELRCDPISGHTALYWYRQSLGQGLEFLIYFQGNSAPDKSGLPSDRFSAERTGGSVSTLTIQRTQQEDSAVYLCASSSGPGETQYFGPGTRLLVL.

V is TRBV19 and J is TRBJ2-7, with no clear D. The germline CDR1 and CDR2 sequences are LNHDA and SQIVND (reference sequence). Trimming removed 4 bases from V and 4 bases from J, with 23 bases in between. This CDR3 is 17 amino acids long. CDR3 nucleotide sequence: TGTGCCAGTAGTACGATCCCCTGGTCTGACACCCCTTACGAGCAGTACTTC. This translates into CASSTIPWSDTPYEQYF.

CDR3 region: CASRTTGIETQYF. In nucleotides, the CDR3 is TGTGCCAGCAGAACGACAGGGATAGAGACCCAGTACTTC. This chain joins TRBV6-5 and TRBJ2-5, with 7 bases lining up with TRBD1. The ends lost 6 bases at V and 4 bases at J; junction bases unmatched: 5. Germline lookup yields CDR1 MNHEY and CDR2 SVGAGI. The CDR3 length is 13 residues.

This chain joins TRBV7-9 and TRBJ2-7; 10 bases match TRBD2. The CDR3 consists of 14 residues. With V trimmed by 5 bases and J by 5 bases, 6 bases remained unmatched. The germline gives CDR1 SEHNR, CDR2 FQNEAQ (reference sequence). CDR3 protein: CASSDIAGGHEQYF. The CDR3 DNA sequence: TGTGCCAGCAGCGATATAGCGGGGGGACACGAGCAGTACTTC.

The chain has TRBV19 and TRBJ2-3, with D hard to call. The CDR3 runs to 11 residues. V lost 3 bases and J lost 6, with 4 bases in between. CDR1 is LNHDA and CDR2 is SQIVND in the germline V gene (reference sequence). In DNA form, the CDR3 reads TGTGCCAGTAGTATCTTTGATACGCAGTATTTT. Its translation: CASSIFDTQYF. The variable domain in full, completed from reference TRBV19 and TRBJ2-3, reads DGGITQSPKYLFRKEGQNVTLSCEQNLNHDAMYWYRQDPGQGLRLIYYSQIVNDFQKGDIAEGYSVSREKKESFPLTVTSAQKNPTAFYLCASSIFDTQYFGPGTRLTVL.

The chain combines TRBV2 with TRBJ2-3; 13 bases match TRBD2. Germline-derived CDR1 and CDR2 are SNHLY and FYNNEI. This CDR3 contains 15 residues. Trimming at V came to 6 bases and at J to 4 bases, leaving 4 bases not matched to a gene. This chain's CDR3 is CASRSGTSGADTQYF. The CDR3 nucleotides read TGTGCCAGCAGAAGCGGGACTAGCGGGGCAGATACGCAGTATTTT.

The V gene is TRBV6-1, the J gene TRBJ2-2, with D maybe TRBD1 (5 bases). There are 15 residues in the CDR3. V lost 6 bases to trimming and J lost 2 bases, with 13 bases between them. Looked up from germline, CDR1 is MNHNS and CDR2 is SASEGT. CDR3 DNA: TGTGCCAGCAGCTCTGGGGCATTAAACACCGGGGAGCTGTTTTTT. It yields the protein CASSSGALNTGELFF.

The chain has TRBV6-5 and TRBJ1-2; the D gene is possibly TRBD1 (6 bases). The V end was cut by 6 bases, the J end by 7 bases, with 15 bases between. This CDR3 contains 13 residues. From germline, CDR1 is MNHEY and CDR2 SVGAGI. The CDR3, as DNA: TGTGCCAGCAGCCGTACAGGGCTCCGTGGCTACACCTTC. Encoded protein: CASSRTGLRGYTF.

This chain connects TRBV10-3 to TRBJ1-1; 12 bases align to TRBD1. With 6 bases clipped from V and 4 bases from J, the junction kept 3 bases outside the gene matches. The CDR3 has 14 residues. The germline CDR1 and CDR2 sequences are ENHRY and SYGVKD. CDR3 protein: CAIRGQGAGTEAFF. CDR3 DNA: TGTGCCATCAGGGGACAGGGGGCGGGCACTGAAGCTTTCTTT.

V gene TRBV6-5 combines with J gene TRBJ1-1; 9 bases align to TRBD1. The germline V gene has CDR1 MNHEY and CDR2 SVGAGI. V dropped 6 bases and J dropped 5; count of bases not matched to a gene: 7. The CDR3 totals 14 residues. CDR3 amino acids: CASSYRGQRTEAFF. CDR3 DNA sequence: TGTGCCAGCAGCTACAGGGGGCAGCGGACTGAAGCTTTCTTT.

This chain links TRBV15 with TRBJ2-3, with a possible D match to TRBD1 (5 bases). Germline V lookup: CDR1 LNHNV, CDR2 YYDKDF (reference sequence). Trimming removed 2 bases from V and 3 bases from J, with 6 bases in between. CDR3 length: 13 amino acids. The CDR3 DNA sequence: TGTGCCACCAGCAGACAGGGAACAGATACGCAGTATTTT. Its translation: CATSRQGTDTQYF.